This TCR beta chain derives from a study of T cell responses to AZD1222 COVID-19 vaccine. Study-wide findings and caveats: Dominant at 160-218 and 743-854, vaccine-associated CD4 TCRs also spanned spike. Spike-specific TCR breadth and depth rose after two AZD1222 doses. Donors were mostly white British, more females; clonal diversity possibly underestimated.

Profiling relied on immunoSEQ multiplex PCR, and the TCRdb table lists in-frame clones only, not all of them. The table has 89,000 or so clones, around 83% seen once. This clone was seen only a few times. Its specificity is unknown. The CDR3 length is 15 residues. The V and J ends lost 3 bases and 4 bases respectively, with 12 bases between them. Germline lookup yields CDR1 MDHEN and CDR2 SYDVKM. The material was peripheral blood, obtained 28 days after the second AZD1222 dose. This chain joins TRBV28 and TRBJ2-2; D gene unclear. This receptor was identified in an adult who received the AZD1222 COVID-19 vaccine. The DNA of the CDR3 is TGTGCCAGCAGTTTTTATAAGAGCCGCACCGGGGAGCTGTTTTTT. It specifies CASSFYKSRTGELFF.